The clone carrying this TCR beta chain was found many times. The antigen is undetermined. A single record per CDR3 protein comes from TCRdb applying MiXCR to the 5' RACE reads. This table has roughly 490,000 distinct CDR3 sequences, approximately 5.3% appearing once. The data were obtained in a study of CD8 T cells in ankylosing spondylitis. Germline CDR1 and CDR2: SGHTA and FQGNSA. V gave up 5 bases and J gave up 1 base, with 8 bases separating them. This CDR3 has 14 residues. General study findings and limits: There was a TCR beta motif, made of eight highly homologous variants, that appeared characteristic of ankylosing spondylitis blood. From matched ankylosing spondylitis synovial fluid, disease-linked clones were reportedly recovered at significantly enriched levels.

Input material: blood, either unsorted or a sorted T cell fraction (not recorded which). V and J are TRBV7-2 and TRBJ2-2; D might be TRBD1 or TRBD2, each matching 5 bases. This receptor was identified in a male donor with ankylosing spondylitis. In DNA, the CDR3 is TGTGCCAGCAGCCGGGACGGGAACACCGGGGAGCTGTTTTTT. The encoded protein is CASSRDGNTGELFF.